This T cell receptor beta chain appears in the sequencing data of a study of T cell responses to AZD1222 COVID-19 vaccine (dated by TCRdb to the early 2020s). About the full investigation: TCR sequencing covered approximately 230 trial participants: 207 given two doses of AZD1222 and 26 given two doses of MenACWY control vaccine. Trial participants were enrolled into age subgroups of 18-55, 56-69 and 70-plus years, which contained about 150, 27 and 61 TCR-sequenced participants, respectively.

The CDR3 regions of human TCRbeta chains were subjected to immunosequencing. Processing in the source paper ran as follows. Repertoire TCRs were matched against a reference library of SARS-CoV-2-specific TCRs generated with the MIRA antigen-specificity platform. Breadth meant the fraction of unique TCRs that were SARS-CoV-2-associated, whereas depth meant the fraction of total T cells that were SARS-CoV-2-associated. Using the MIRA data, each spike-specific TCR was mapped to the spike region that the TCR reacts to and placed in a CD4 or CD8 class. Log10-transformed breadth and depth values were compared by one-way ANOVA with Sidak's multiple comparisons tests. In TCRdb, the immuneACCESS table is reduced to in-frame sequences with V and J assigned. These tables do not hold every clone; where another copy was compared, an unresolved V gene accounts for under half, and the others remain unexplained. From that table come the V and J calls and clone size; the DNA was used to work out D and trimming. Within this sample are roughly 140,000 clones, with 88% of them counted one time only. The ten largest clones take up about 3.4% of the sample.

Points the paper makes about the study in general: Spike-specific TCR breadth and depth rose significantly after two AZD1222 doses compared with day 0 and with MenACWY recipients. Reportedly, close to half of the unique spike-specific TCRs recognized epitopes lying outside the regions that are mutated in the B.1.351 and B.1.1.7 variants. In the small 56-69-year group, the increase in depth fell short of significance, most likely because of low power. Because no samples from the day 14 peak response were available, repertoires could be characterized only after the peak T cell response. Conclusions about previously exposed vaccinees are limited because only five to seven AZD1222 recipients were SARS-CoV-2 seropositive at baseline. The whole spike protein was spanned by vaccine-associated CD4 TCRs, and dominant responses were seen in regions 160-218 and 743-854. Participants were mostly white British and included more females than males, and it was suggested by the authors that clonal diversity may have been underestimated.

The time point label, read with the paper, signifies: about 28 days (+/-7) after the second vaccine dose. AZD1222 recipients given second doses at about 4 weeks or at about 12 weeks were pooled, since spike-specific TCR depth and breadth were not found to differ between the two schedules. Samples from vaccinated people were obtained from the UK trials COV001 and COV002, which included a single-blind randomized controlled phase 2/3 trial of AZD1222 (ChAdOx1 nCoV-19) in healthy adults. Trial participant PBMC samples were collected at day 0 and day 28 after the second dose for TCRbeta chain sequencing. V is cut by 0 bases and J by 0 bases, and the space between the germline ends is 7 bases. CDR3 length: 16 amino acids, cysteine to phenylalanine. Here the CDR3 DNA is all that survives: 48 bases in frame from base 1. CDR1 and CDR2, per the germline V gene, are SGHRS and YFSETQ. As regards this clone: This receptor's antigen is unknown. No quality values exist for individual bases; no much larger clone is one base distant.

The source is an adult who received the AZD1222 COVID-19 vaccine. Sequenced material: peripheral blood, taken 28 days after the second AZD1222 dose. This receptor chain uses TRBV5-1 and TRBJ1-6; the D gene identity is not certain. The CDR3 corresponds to CASSLASSSYNSPLHF. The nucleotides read TGCGCCAGCAGCTTGGCCTCCAGCTCCTATAATTCACCCCTCCACTTT.